The clone carrying this TCR beta chain was counted between two and nine times. Its matching antigen is unknown. This record comes from a study of cytomegalovirus exposure and HLA in healthy donors. The PCR was carried out with 60 Vbeta primers and 13 Jbeta primers. Libraries were prepared by immunoSEQ multiplex PCR; TCRdb keeps only in-frame clonotypes and omits some of them. This repertoire shows tens of thousands of clones, roughly 61% found once; its top ten account for 15%. Trimming took 7 bases from V and 11 from J, leaving 23 bases between them. Germline V gene sequence: CDR1 SQVTM, CDR2 ANQGSEA. The CDR3 loop spans 13 amino acids. As for the donors, each was a healthy bone marrow donor. General study results and limits: V- and J-gene trimming in TCR beta was tied to a missense DCLRE1C variant by an analysis performed later. High specificity and sensitivity for cytomegalovirus status were reported for the classifier.

The receptor comes from a woman between 35 and 50 years old in good health and CMV-seropositive. Sequences were obtained from PBMCs. V is TRBV29-1 and J is TRBJ1-1, with TRBD1 as a possible D gene (5 bases). The CDR3 here is CSAAGGSKVLAFF. Here the CDR3 DNA reads TGCAGCGCAGCGGGGGGGAGCAAGGTGTTGGCTTTCTTT.